This T cell receptor (beta chain) comes out of a study of blood T cells in healthy people across ages. Regarding the study as a whole: Donor CMV infection status was unknown, possibly confounding age-related changes in expanded clonotypes.

Russia was home to the donors, healthy Caucasian individuals aged roughly 6 to 90. Each donor had around 10 milliliters of peripheral blood drawn. The use of a sample-barcoded 5' primer and a J-beta primer mix characterized a second PCR of roughly 7 to 11 cycles. Via MiXCR, TCRdb re-called the 5' RACE reads, giving one row per CDR3 protein. The sample comprises fewer than 800,000 distinct CDR3 sequences, 20% to 25% of which are singletons, and 9.4% rests with the top ten. Germline lookup yields CDR1 LGHDT and CDR2 YNNKEL (reference sequence). The V gene end was trimmed by 1 base and the J gene end by 6 bases; junction bases not matched to a gene: 8. The CDR3 spans 15 residues. With regard to this clonotype: Antigen: not known.

This sample also belongs to another study, concerning T cells of mothers and their children. That work adds: Using around 1.5 ug per 15 ul, all extracted RNA underwent cDNA synthesis.

Sequencing input: blood. J is TRBJ2-7 and V is TRBV3-1; TRBD2 aligns across 8 bases. This clonotype was obtained from a boy younger than 18 in good health. The CDR3: CASSQVPGGAGEQYF. The CDR3 DNA follows: TGTGCCAGCAGCCAAGTGCCGGGGGGGGCCGGCGAGCAGTACTTC.